This T cell receptor beta chain was sequenced for a study of cytotoxic CD8 clonotypes in ibrutinib-treated CLL. The germline V gene encodes CDR1 LGHNA and CDR2 YNFKEQ. With 3 bases clipped from V and 7 bases from J, the junction kept 13 bases outside the gene matches. The CDR3 has 16 amino acids. Ten or more counts support this clone. Assay: immunoSEQ multiplex PCR; the TCRdb copy retains only in-frame clones and omits some. The repertoire holds 60,000 or so clones, with 45% to 65% as singletons. This TCR derives from a human donor with chronic lymphocytic leukemia. The source was PBMCs, collected after 12 months of ibrutinib treatment. The rearrangement uses TRBV4-2 and TRBJ1-1; TRBD1 matches 8 bases. CDR3 amino acids: CASSHQGAISGIEAFF. DNA of the CDR3: TGTGCCAGCAGCCACCAGGGGGCGATCTCTGGTATTGAAGCTTTCTTT.